These 16 T cell receptor beta chains were sequenced from one sample in a study of T cell responses to AZD1222 COVID-19 vaccine. The table came from immunoSEQ multiplex PCR; TCRdb's copy has only in-frame clones and leaves some out. The sample lists about 79,000 clones; 65% to 85% were seen once. Sequences were derived from peripheral blood, sampled on day 0 of AZD1222 vaccination. The source of these receptors is an adult in good health.

This clone was seen more than once but under ten times. The V call is TRBV2, the J call TRBJ2-5, with D possibly matching TRBD2 (5 bases). V was clipped by 8 bases and J by 2 bases, with 9 bases between them. Germline V gene lookup returns CDR1 SNHLY and CDR2 FYNNEI. The CDR3 consists of 12 residues. CDR3 protein: CASRTEQETQYF. The CDR3 DNA follows: TGTGCCAGCCGGACTGAGCAAGAGACCCAGTACTTC.

The CDR3 DNA follows: TGTGCCAGCAGTGTGGGGGGGACTGGAAACACCATATATTTT. It is translated as CASSVGGTGNTIYF. The V and J genes are TRBV2 and TRBJ1-3, with a tentative D call TRBD1 (5 bases). Germline loops: CDR1 SNHLY, CDR2 FYNNEI. This CDR3 has 14 residues. Trimming removed 4 bases from V and 2 bases from J, with 9 bases in between.

This clone is a singleton in its sample. The rearrangement uses TRBV5-1 and TRBJ2-1; 10 nucleotides align to TRBD2. Germline V lookup: CDR1 SGHRS, CDR2 YFSETQ. Trimming took 0 bases from V and 6 from J; bases not matched to a gene: 6. The CDR3 contains 16 residues. CDR3 protein: CASSLGGTSAGNEQFF. In DNA form, the CDR3 reads TGCGCCAGCAGCTTGGGGGGGACTAGCGCGGGCAATGAGCAGTTCTTC. Drawing the rest from reference TRBV5-1 and TRBJ2-1, the complete variable domain is KAGVTQTPRYLIKTRGQQVTLSCSPISGHRSVSWYQQTPGQGLQFLFEYFSETQRNKGNFPGRFSGRQFSNSRSEMNVSTLELGDSALYLCASSLGGTSAGNEQFFGPGTRLTVL.

This clone has only a few counts. The V call is TRBV29-1, the J call TRBJ1-5; 8 bases map to TRBD1. V dropped 5 bases and J dropped 6; count of bases not matched to a gene: 6. Germline V gene sequence: CDR1 SQVTM, CDR2 ANQGSEA. The CDR3 covers 13 residues. This chain's CDR3 is CSVWPGGSQPQHF. CDR3 bases: TGCAGCGTTTGGCCAGGGGGCAGTCAGCCCCAGCATTTT.

This clone has only a few counts. The chain recombines TRBV5-4 with TRBJ1-2, with D tentatively TRBD1 (5 bases). Germline V gives CDR1 SGHNT, CDR2 YYREEE (reference sequence). The CDR3 sequence is 13 residues long. V was shortened by 4 bases and J by 2 bases, with 9 bases between the two germline ends. The CDR3 coding sequence is TGTGCCAGCAGCCCCGACAGAAACTATGGCTACACCTTC. It is translated as CASSPDRNYGYTF.

This clone has only a few counts. The V call is TRBV25-1, the J call TRBJ2-7; D remains unclear. The germline CDR1 and CDR2 sequences are MGHDK and SYGVNS. The CDR3 is 11 amino acids. Trimming shortened V by 0 bases and J by 6 bases, and 3 bases separated the two germline ends. The CDR3 bases are TGTGCCAGCAGTGAATACGCCGAGCAGTACTTC. Translating it yields CASSEYAEQYF.

Regarding this clone: The junction departs from germline at one end; a sequencing error may be responsible. The chain couples TRBV6-4 to TRBJ2-1; D is perhaps TRBD2 (6 bases). The CDR3 runs 15 residues. Germline V lookup: CDR1 MRHNA, CDR2 SNTAGT. The CDR3 region is CASSNSGAAYNEQFF. The DNA for the CDR3 is TGTGCCAGCAGTAACTCGGGAGCAGCCTACAATGAGCAGTTCTTC.

This clone occurred once. The V and J genes are TRBV5-1 and TRBJ2-1, with TRBD2 matching over 9 bases. The V gene's germline CDR1 is SGHRS and CDR2 YFSETQ. The CDR3 has 15 amino acids. V was pared by 0 bases and J by 7 bases, with 5 bases of the junction left unmatched. CDR3 coding DNA: TGCGCCAGCAGCTTGGGTAGCGGGGGCTCAAATGAGCAGTTCTTC. Translation: CASSLGSGGSNEQFF.

The CDR3 sequence: CASSFGQDYEQYF. As DNA, the CDR3 is TGTGCCAGCAGCTTTGGACAGGACTACGAGCAGTACTTC. The V and J genes are TRBV13 and TRBJ2-7; 7 bases align to TRBD1. The germline CDR1 and CDR2 sequences are PRHDT and FYEKMQ (reference sequence). The CDR3 totals 13 residues. V lost 3 bases to trimming and J lost 3 bases; unmatched junction nucleotides: 2.

This clone was seen a single time. The chain combines TRBV6-6 with TRBJ2-5, with D uncertain. Germline CDR1 and CDR2: MNHNY and SVGAGI (reference sequence). V dropped 3 bases and J dropped 5 bases, with 7 bases sitting between them. This CDR3 region has 12 residues. CDR3 coding DNA: TGTGCCAGCAGTTATCCACGGGAGACCCAGTACTTC. Protein sequence: CASSYPRETQYF.

The rearrangement joins TRBV7-2 to TRBJ2-7; the D is unclear. V was shortened by 1 base and J by 0 bases, with 1 base between the two germline ends. There are 12 residues in the CDR3. Germline V gene sequence: CDR1 SGHTA, CDR2 FQGNSA. The CDR3 here is CASSLVSYEQYF. As DNA, the CDR3 is TGTGCCAGCAGCTTAGTCTCCTACGAGCAGTACTTC.

In this sample, this clone turned up once. This chain uses TRBV29-1 with TRBJ2-5; D is perhaps TRBD1 (6 bases). Germline lookup yields CDR1 SQVTM and CDR2 ANQGSEA. The CDR3 runs 14 residues. V was clipped by 1 base and J by 5 bases, with 14 bases between them. This CDR3 reads CSVEGGQGRETQYF. Written as DNA, the CDR3 is TGCAGCGTTGAAGGGGGGCAGGGTCGGGAGACCCAGTACTTC.

The chain is built from TRBV5-1 and TRBJ1-2; TRBD1 agrees at 9 bases. Germline V gives CDR1 SGHRS, CDR2 YFSETQ. The CDR3 is made up of 14 amino acids. V was pared by 4 bases and J by 6 bases, with 7 bases of the junction left unmatched. In DNA, the CDR3 is TGCGCCAGCAGCGAGGACAGGGGACGGGATGGCTACACCTTC. This gives the protein CASSEDRGRDGYTF.

The chain has TRBV5-1 and TRBJ2-2, with 8 bases fitting TRBD1. V was clipped by 4 bases and J by 10 bases; unmatched bases: 6. This CDR3 has 13 amino acids. Germline lookup yields CDR1 SGHRS and CDR2 YFSETQ. In DNA form, the CDR3 reads TGCGCCAGCAGCATGACAGGGGACGCGGAGCTGTTTTTT. Its translation: CASSMTGDAELFF.

This clone appeared a single time. The rearrangement uses TRBV11-2 and TRBJ2-6; no clear D. The CDR3 runs to 17 residues. Germline CDR1 is SGHAT and CDR2 is FQNNGV. Trimming left V 0 bases short and J 0 bases short, with 9 bases between. CDR3 sequence (DNA): TGTGCCAGCAGCTTAGATCGGGTTGTCTCTGGGGCCAACGTCCTGACTTTC. Translation gives CASSLDRVVSGANVLTF.

DNA for the CDR3: TGCGCCAGCAGCTTGGCGACTAACCTGGGGGATGAGCAGTTCTTC. Translated, it gives CASSLATNLGDEQFF. This chain connects TRBV5-1 to TRBJ2-1, with D perhaps assigned TRBD1 or TRBD2 (5 bases each). Deletions cut 0 bases from V and 8 bases from J, with 15 bases between. This CDR3 has 15 amino acids. The germline CDR1 and CDR2 sequences are SGHRS and YFSETQ.